This passage covers 27 T cell receptor beta chains from one sample sequenced in a study of blood T cell repertoires in COVID-19. The repertoire was sequenced with immunoSEQ multiplex PCR; TCRdb's copy has only in-frame clones and lacks some. The table has around 4,000 clones, approximately 90% seen once. Sequencing input: peripheral blood. The source of these receptors is a woman aged 70-85 years with active COVID-19.

The chain joins TRBV6-5 to TRBJ2-7, with TRBD2 identical over 11 bases. The germline V gene encodes CDR1 MNHEY and CDR2 SVGAGI. The CDR3 covers 15 residues. V lost 7 bases to trimming and J lost 3 bases; unmatched junction nucleotides: 8. CDR3 DNA sequence: TGTGCCAGCATTAAAACGACTAGCGGGGACTACGAGCAGTACTTC. This encodes CASIKTTSGDYEQYF.

This chain uses TRBV27 with TRBJ1-1; 9 bases map to TRBD1. Germline CDR1 reads MNHEY; CDR2 reads SMNVEV (reference sequence). V lost 5 bases to trimming and J lost 5 bases; unmatched junction nucleotides: 9. The CDR3 has 15 residues. The CDR3 spells CASSPWGQGFTEAFF. The DNA for the CDR3 is TGTGCCAGCAGTCCTTGGGGACAGGGTTTTACTGAAGCTTTCTTT.

The rearrangement uses TRBV6-2 or TRBV6-3 and TRBJ2-3, with 10 bases that match TRBD2. The germline gives CDR1 MNHEY, CDR2 SVGEGT. There are 18 residues in the CDR3. V was clipped by 4 bases and J by 2 bases; unmatched bases: 12. Written as DNA, the CDR3 is TGTGCCAGCAGTTTCGGGCTAGCGGGGGTGAGATCCACAGATACGCAGTATTTT. This sequence encodes CASSFGLAGVRSTDTQYF.

V is TRBV4-2 and J is TRBJ1-4; TRBD1 matches 9 bases. Germline lookup yields CDR1 LGHNA and CDR2 YNFKEQ. The CDR3 runs 15 residues. V dropped 5 bases and J dropped 4; count of bases not matched to a gene: 5. CDR3 in amino acids: CASSKRQGVNEKLFF. The CDR3 coding sequence is TGTGCCAGCAGCAAAAGACAGGGGGTTAATGAAAAACTGTTTTTT.

This clone was counted only a few times. The V gene is TRBV3-1 (or the pseudogene TRBV3-2), the J gene TRBJ2-3; TRBD1 matches 8 bases. Germline trimming cut 5 bases from V and 4 bases from J; bases unmatched to any gene: 11. Germline-derived CDR1 and CDR2 are LGHDT and YNNKEL (reference sequence). This CDR3 has 16 residues. CDR3 sequence: CASSSLDRGDADTQYF. The CDR3 DNA reads as TGTGCCAGCAGCTCACTCGACAGGGGCGACGCAGATACGCAGTATTTT.

V and J are TRBV3-1 (or the pseudogene TRBV3-2) and TRBJ2-1; TRBD1 aligns across 10 bases. After removal of 1 base from V and 4 bases from J, the junction contained 16 bases not matched to a gene. The CDR3 runs 20 residues. Germline V CDR1 and CDR2: LGHDT, YNNKEL (reference sequence). This CDR3 is CASSQVTGTGEGWGYNEQFF. The CDR3 DNA is TGTGCCAGCAGCCAAGTTACCGGGACAGGGGAGGGGTGGGGTTACAATGAGCAGTTCTTC.

V is TRBV28 and J is TRBJ1-6; 10 bases match TRBD1. Germline CDR1 and CDR2: MDHEN and SYDVKM. The CDR3 loop spans 14 amino acids. The V segment lost 6 bases and the J segment 9 bases; nucleotides outside the gene matches: 5. The DNA for the CDR3 is TGTGCCAGCAGGAGACAGGGGGCCATTTCACCCCTCCACTTT. This translates into CASRRQGAISPLHF.

The gene calls are TRBV27 and TRBJ2-1, with 11 bases lining up with TRBD2. V shed 3 bases, J shed 7 bases, and the junction held 5 bases outside the gene matches. The CDR3 totals 15 residues. Germline V gives CDR1 MNHEY, CDR2 SMNVEV (reference sequence). In nucleotides, the CDR3 is TGTGCCAGCAGTTTCGTCCTAGCGGGGGGTAATGAGCAGTTCTTC. The encoded protein is CASSFVLAGGNEQFF.

The rearrangement uses TRBV12-3 or TRBV12-4 and TRBJ2-7, with D possibly matching TRBD2 (7 bases). The V and J ends lost 9 bases and 6 bases respectively, with 18 bases between them. The CDR3 is made up of 13 amino acids. The CDR3 region is CASKGGGSVEQYF. CDR3 coding DNA: TGTGCCAGTAAGGGAGGGGGGTCGGTCGAGCAGTACTTC.

This clone was recorded once. CDR3 bases: TGTGCCACCATGCGGGACGGCACAGATACGCAGTATTTT. The encoded protein is CATMRDGTDTQYF. V usage is TRBV24-1 and J usage is TRBJ2-3; a weak D match, TRBD2 (6 bases). This CDR3 is 13 amino acids long. The germline V and J ends were trimmed by 8 bases and 1 base, with 9 bases remaining between them. The V gene's germline CDR1 is KGHDR and CDR2 SFDVKD.

The chain links TRBV5-1 to TRBJ2-3; weak D call: TRBD2 (6 bases). The germline CDR1 and CDR2 sequences are SGHRS and YFSETQ. V was pared by 4 bases and J by 1 base, with 16 bases between. The CDR3 totals 16 residues. The CDR3 here is CASSRTPGLGTDTQYF. The CDR3 region has the DNA TGCGCCAGCAGCAGGACTCCGGGACTCGGCACAGATACGCAGTATTTT.

The chain joins TRBV10-3 to TRBJ2-5, with 7 bases aligning to TRBD1. V lost 6 bases and J lost 4; bases outside the gene matches: 14. The germline CDR1 and CDR2 sequences are ENHRY and SYGVKD. The CDR3 loop spans 16 amino acids. CDR3 DNA sequence: TGTGCCATCAGAGGACCTGGGCAGGGGGACGGAGAGACCCAGTACTTC. It specifies CAIRGPGQGDGETQYF.

The chain recombines TRBV19 with TRBJ2-7, with D perhaps TRBD2 (5 bases). This CDR3 comprises 12 residues. Trimming removed 6 bases at V and 7 bases at J, with 13 bases between. Germline assignment: CDR1 LNHDA and CDR2 SQIVND (reference sequence). DNA of the CDR3: TGTGCCAGTAGATCGCTAGCTGGGGAGCAGTACTTC. It yields the protein CASRSLAGEQYF.

The chain has TRBV4-1 and TRBJ1-4, with TRBD1 as a possible D gene (5 bases). The CDR3 is 13 residues long. Trimming took 5 bases from V and 4 from J, leaving 8 bases between them. CDR1 MGHRA and CDR2 YSYEKL come from the germline V gene. CDR3 sequence reads: CASSGHINEKLFF. The CDR3 region has the DNA TGCGCCAGCAGCGGACATATTAATGAAAAACTGTTTTTT.

This chain uses TRBV9 with TRBJ1-2, with D possibly TRBD1 on 6 matching bases. Trimming cost V 2 bases and J 6 bases, with 20 bases left between them. CDR3 length equals 16 residues. Germline loops: CDR1 SGDLS, CDR2 YYNGEE. For the CDR3, the DNA is TGTGCCAGCAGCGTTGGGGGGGGCGCAGACCCCAATGGCTACACCTTC. Amino acid sequence: CASSVGGGADPNGYTF.

J is TRBJ2-1 and V is TRBV25-1, with 9 nucleotides matching TRBD1. This CDR3 region has 17 residues. Germline V gives CDR1 MGHDK, CDR2 SYGVNS. Trimming at V came to 7 bases and at J to 7 bases, leaving 17 bases not matched to a gene. The DNA for the CDR3 is TGTGCCAGCACAGTGCCCCAGTTCGGGACAGGGAGGAATGAGCAGTTCTTC. This encodes CASTVPQFGTGRNEQFF.

This CDR3 is CAAGDTYNSPLHF. CDR3 nucleotide sequence: TGTGCCGCAGGGGACACCTATAATTCACCCCTCCACTTT. The gene calls are TRBV19 and TRBJ1-6; TRBD1 might be the D (6 bases). V lost 11 bases, J lost 2 bases, and 10 bases lay in between. The CDR3 is made up of 13 amino acids. The V gene's germline CDR1 is LNHDA and CDR2 SQIVND (reference sequence).

V and J are TRBV24-1 and TRBJ2-3; weak D call: TRBD1 (6 bases). From germline, CDR1 is KGHDR and CDR2 SFDVKD. The CDR3 is 14 amino acids. V was cut by 5 bases and J by 2 bases, with 10 bases left in between. CDR3 DNA sequence: TGTGCCACCAGTGGACCAGGGGACACAGATACGCAGTATTTT. Translating gives CATSGPGDTDTQYF.

The genes are TRBV3-1 (or the pseudogene TRBV3-2) and TRBJ1-4; 9 bases are shared with TRBD1. The germline V gene has CDR1 LGHDT and CDR2 YNNKEL (reference sequence). This CDR3 region has 16 residues. The trim removed 5 bases at V and 5 bases at J, leaving 9 bases unmatched. In DNA form, the CDR3 reads TGTGCCAGCAGCTCCGGGACAGGGATTCTCAATGAAAAACTGTTTTTT. Its translation: CASSSGTGILNEKLFF.

The genes are TRBV24-1 and TRBJ1-6, with no clear D. Looked up from germline, CDR1 is KGHDR and CDR2 is SFDVKD. The CDR3 spans 14 residues. Trimming pared 5 bases from V and 4 bases from J, leaving 8 bases between. CDR3: CATSGAGYNSPLHF. The CDR3 DNA follows: TGTGCCACCAGTGGGGCAGGATATAATTCACCCCTCCACTTT.

This rearrangement joins TRBV7-2 to TRBJ2-7; no definite D call. The CDR3 is made up of 12 amino acids. Germline assignment: CDR1 SGHTA and CDR2 FQGNSA. Trimming removed 5 bases from V and 0 bases from J, with 5 bases in between. The CDR3 loop is CASSPSSYEQYF. The CDR3, as DNA: TGTGCCAGCAGCCCTAGCTCCTACGAGCAGTACTTC.

The chain recombines TRBV7-3 with TRBJ2-1, with 7 bases lining up with TRBD2. The J segment lost 7 bases and the V segment lost 2 bases, leaving 8 bases of the junction unmatched. The CDR3 is made up of 15 amino acids. The germline V gene encodes CDR1 SGHTA and CDR2 FQGTGA. This CDR3 reads CASSLLTSRMNEQFF. The CDR3 nucleotides read TGTGCCAGCAGCTTATTGACTAGCAGGATGAATGAGCAGTTCTTC.

The CDR3 loop reads CAWSVMTDNSPLHF. The CDR3 DNA reads as TGTGCCTGGAGTGTAATGACAGATAATTCACCCCTCCACTTT. The chain recombines TRBV30 with TRBJ1-6; D might be TRBD1 (5 bases). Trimming left V 0 bases short and J 5 bases short, with 8 bases between. Germline CDR1 reads GTSNPN; CDR2 reads SVGIG (reference sequence). The CDR3 totals 14 residues.

The chain has TRBV19 and TRBJ2-4, with a tentative D call TRBD2 (7 bases). There are 15 residues in the CDR3. The V gene's germline CDR1 is LNHDA and CDR2 SQIVND (reference sequence). The ends were cut back, 5 bases at V and 3 bases at J, with 14 bases in the middle. CDR3 sequence reads: CASSWRGGDKNIQYF. As DNA, the CDR3 is TGTGCCAGTAGTTGGCGAGGGGGGGACAAAAACATTCAGTACTTC.

The chain links TRBV19 to TRBJ2-7; 13 bases fit TRBD2. Losses at the gene ends were 5 bases for V and 2 bases for J; bases not matched to a gene: 3. Per the germline V gene, CDR1 is LNHDA and CDR2 is SQIVND (reference sequence). This CDR3 spans 15 amino acids. In DNA form, the CDR3 reads TGTGCCAGTAGTCCGGGACTAGCGGGGACCTACGAGCAGTACTTC. It yields the protein CASSPGLAGTYEQYF.

V usage is TRBV4-1 and J usage is TRBJ1-1, with D hard to call. Germline values: CDR1 MGHRA, CDR2 YSYEKL. This CDR3 contains 18 residues. V gave up 1 base and J gave up 0 bases, with 18 bases separating them. The CDR3 here is CASSQGAAWIIVNTEAFF. The CDR3 DNA sequence: TGCGCCAGCAGCCAAGGGGCAGCTTGGATAATCGTGAACACTGAAGCTTTCTTT.

The CDR3 sequence: CASSSTSGGEYEQYF. CDR3 coding DNA: TGTGCCAGCAGCTCCACTAGCGGGGGAGAGTACGAGCAGTACTTC. J is TRBJ2-7 and V is TRBV7-2; 11 bases match TRBD2. Looked up from germline, CDR1 is SGHTA and CDR2 is FQGNSA. The CDR3 consists of 15 residues. The J segment lost 4 bases and the V segment lost 4 bases, leaving 6 bases of the junction unmatched.